Listed here is a single T cell receptor beta chain. Its specificity is not known. 13 Jbeta primers and 60 Vbeta primers were used for the PCR. Using immunoSEQ multiplex PCR, the repertoire was profiled, and TCRdb retains in-frame clones only, with some absent. Of 150,000 to 200,000 clones in the sample, roughly 78% were seen once. The entry originates in a study of cytomegalovirus exposure and HLA in healthy donors. General study results and limits: The only immune exposure information that was available was CMV serostatus.

V was clipped by 2 bases and J by 4 bases; unmatched bases: 4. The germline CDR1 and CDR2 sequences are LNHDA and SQIVND (reference sequence). The CDR3 covers 14 residues. The chain carries TRBV19 and TRBJ1-1; 7 bases agree with TRBD1. The sequenced sample consisted of PBMCs. The receptor was derived from a woman between 35 and 50 years old in good health and CMV-seronegative. CDR3 protein: CASSIISGGTEAFF. The CDR3, as DNA: TGTGCCAGTAGTATAATATCAGGGGGCACTGAAGCTTTCTTT.